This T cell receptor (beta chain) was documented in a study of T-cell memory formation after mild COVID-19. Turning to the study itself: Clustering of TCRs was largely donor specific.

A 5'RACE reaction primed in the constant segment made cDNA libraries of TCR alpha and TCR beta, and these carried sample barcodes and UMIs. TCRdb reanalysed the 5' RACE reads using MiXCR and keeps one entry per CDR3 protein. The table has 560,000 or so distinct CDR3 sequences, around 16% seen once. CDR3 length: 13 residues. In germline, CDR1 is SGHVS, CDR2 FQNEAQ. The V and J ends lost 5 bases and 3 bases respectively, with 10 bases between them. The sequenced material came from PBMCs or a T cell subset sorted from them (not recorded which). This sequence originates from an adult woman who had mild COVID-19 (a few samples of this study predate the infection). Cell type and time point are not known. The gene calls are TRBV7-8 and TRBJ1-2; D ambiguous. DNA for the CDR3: TGTGCCAGCAGCAGGAGGGTAGACTATGGCTACACCTTC. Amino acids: CASSRRVDYGYTF.